This TCR beta chain was documented in a study of blood T cell repertoires in COVID-19. Study-wide background: Nucleic acid was either cDNA or gDNA, and it came from T cells, B-cell-depleted T cells, or PBMCs.

Profiling relied on immunoSEQ multiplex PCR, and the TCRdb table lists in-frame clones only, not all of them. Found here are around 700,000 clones, about 90% of them singletons; the top ten hold about 0.26%. This CDR3 is 14 amino acids long. Germline V lookup: CDR1 MNHEY, CDR2 SVGAGI. V lost 6 bases and J 4 bases, leaving 15 bases between the germline ends. The sequence was obtained from a woman between 18 and 29 years old with acute or convalescent COVID-19. Sequenced input: peripheral blood. The chain is built from TRBV6-5 and TRBJ1-1, with D possibly TRBD1 on 6 matching bases. The DNA of the CDR3 is TGTGCCAGCAGGATGACAGGTTCGGCCACTGAAGCTTTCTTT. Amino acid sequence: CASRMTGSATEAFF.